This T cell receptor beta chain was recovered during a study of blood T cell repertoires in COVID-19. Only in-frame clones appear in the TCRdb table, and some are missing; sequencing was by immunoSEQ multiplex PCR. The table includes about 180,000 clones, 70% to 80% detected once. CDR3 length equals 14 residues. The germline gives CDR1 MNHEY, CDR2 SVGAGI. V was shortened by 0 bases and J by 4 bases, with 9 bases between the two germline ends. This chain joins TRBV6-5 and TRBJ2-5; D unclear. The sequenced sample consisted of PBMCs or T cells enriched from blood (not recorded which). This TCR derives from a man aged 55 to 69 who had been exposed to COVID-19. The CDR3 sequence is CASSYSRLRETQYF. The DNA for the CDR3 is TGTGCCAGCAGTTACTCCAGGTTGAGAGAGACCCAGTACTTC.